The TCR beta chain described here comes from a study of T cell changes during pregnancy in multiple sclerosis. Measured with immunoSEQ multiplex PCR; TCRdb has only the in-frame clones, and not every one. Of tens of thousands of clones in the sample, about 93% were seen once. Germline CDR1 reads SEHNR; CDR2 reads FQNEAQ (reference sequence). V shed 5 bases and J 6 bases; nucleotides not matched to a gene: 3. The CDR3 runs to 12 residues. The starting material was peripheral blood, obtained in the first trimester of pregnancy. The source of this sequence is a female donor with multiple sclerosis, enrolled in a pregnancy study. The chain couples TRBV7-9 to TRBJ2-7; 8 nucleotides match TRBD2. CDR3 amino acids: CASSRTSTEQYF. CDR3 bases: TGTGCCAGCAGCCGGACTAGCACCGAGCAGTACTTC.